This T cell receptor (beta chain) was retrieved from a study of T-cell reconstitution after alpha-beta-depleted transplantation in children. Germline V gene sequence: CDR1 SGHTA, CDR2 FQGNSA. The CDR3 runs 12 residues. Trimming removed 5 bases at V and 7 bases at J, with 11 bases between. Unique molecular identifiers were built into the TCRbeta library. TCRdb re-analysed the PCR reads in MiXCR, keeping a single row per CDR3 protein. Of approximately 590,000 distinct CDR3 sequences listed, about 11% are singletons. The material sequenced was PBMCs from the stem cell graft donor, taken from the stem cell graft. The clonotype was recovered from a human donor who donated a stem cell graft to a child with acute myeloid leukemia. The chain combines TRBV7-2 with TRBJ1-1, with D hard to call. The DNA for the CDR3 is TGTGCCAGCAGCCCCTCGGCCAGTGAAGCTTTCTTT. Amino acids: CASSPSASEAFF. Full variable domain (outside the CDR3, taken from reference TRBV7-2 and TRBJ1-1): GAGVSQSPSNKVTEKGKDVELRCDPISGHTALYWYRQSLGQGLEFLIYFQGNSAPDKSGLPSDRFSAERTGGSVSTLTIQRTQQEDSAVYLCASSPSASEAFFGQGTRLTVV.